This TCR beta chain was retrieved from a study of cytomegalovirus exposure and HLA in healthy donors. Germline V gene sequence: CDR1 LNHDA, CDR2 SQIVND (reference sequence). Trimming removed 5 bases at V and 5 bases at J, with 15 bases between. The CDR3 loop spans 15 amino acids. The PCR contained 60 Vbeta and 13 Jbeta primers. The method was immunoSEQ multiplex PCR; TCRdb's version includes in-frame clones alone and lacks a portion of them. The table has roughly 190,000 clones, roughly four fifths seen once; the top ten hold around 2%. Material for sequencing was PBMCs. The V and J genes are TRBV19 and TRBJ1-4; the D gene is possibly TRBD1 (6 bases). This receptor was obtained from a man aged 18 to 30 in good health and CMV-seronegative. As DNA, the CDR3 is TGTGCCAGTAGTTCTACAGGGACCCCAAATGAAAAACTGTTTTTT. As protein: CASSSTGTPNEKLFF. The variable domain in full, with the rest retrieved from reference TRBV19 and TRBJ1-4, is DGGITQSPKYLFRKEGQNVTLSCEQNLNHDAMYWYRQDPGQGLRLIYYSQIVNDFQKGDIAEGYSVSREKKESFPLTVTSAQKNPTAFYLCASSSTGTPNEKLFFGSGTQLSVL.